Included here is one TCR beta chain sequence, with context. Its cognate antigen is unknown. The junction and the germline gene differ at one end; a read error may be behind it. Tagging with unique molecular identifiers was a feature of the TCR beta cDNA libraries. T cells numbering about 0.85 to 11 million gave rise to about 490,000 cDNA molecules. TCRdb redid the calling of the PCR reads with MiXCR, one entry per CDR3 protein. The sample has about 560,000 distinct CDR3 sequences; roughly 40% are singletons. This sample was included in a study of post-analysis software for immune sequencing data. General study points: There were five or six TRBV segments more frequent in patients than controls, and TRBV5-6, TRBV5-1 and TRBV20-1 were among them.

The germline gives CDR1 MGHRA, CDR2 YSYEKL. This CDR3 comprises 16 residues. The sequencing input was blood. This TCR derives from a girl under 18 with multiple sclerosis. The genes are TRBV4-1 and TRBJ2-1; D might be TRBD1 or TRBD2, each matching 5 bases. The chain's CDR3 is CAGSQAPRGRSREQFF. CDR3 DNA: TGCGCCGGCAGCCAGGCTCCACGGGGACGGAGCAGGGAGCAGTTCTTC.